These 4 T cell receptor beta chains originate from one sample sequenced in a study of blood T cell repertoires in COVID-19. TCRdb keeps only in-frame clones here, not all; method: immunoSEQ multiplex PCR. Of approximately 350,000 clones in the sample, around 90% are singletons; the top ten hold 1.2%. What was sequenced was peripheral blood. The receptors were sampled from a man aged 40-55 years with acute or convalescent COVID-19.

This chain joins TRBV3-1 (or the pseudogene TRBV3-2) and TRBJ1-6, with D possibly being TRBD1 (6 bases). There are 15 residues in the CDR3. Germline V lookup: CDR1 LGHDT, CDR2 YNNKEL (reference sequence). The ends were cut back, 0 bases at V and 7 bases at J, with 10 bases in the middle. The CDR3 sequence: CASSQEGGANSPLHF. The CDR3 coding sequence is TGTGCCAGCAGCCAAGAGGGGGGGGCCAATTCACCCCTCCACTTT.

This chain uses TRBV5-6 with TRBJ2-5; maybe TRBD2 (6 bases). The CDR3 length is 18 residues. Trimming stripped 0 bases from V and 0 bases from J, with 18 bases between. Germline V lookup: CDR1 SGHDT, CDR2 YYEEEE. The CDR3 DNA reads TGTGCCAGCAGCTTGGCCGGGGCGGGAAGACCTAACCAAGAGACCCAGTACTTC. Translating it yields CASSLAGAGRPNQETQYF.

The J gene is TRBJ2-1, the V gene TRBV6-6; D possibly corresponds to TRBD2 (5 bases). Trimming stripped 0 bases from V and 10 bases from J, with 16 bases between. CDR3 length: 15 residues. CDR1 is MNHNY, CDR2 SVGAGI, per germline (reference sequence). The CDR3 region is CASSYSAEPAREQFF. CDR3 nucleotide sequence: TGTGCCAGCAGTTACTCAGCGGAGCCAGCAAGAGAGCAGTTCTTC.

The rearrangement joins TRBV5-6 to TRBJ2-2; possible D gene TRBD2, 6 bases. Germline V gives CDR1 SGHDT, CDR2 YYEEEE. V lost 0 bases and J lost 3, with 9 bases in between. The CDR3 runs 15 residues. The CDR3, as DNA: TGTGCCAGCAGCTTGGGGAGGGAATACACCGGGGAGCTGTTTTTT. Its translation is CASSLGREYTGELFF. Drawing the rest from reference TRBV5-6 and TRBJ2-2, the complete variable domain is DAGVTQSPTHLIKTRGQQVTLRCSPKSGHDTVSWYQQALGQGPQFIFQYYEEEERQRGNFPDRFSGHQFPNYSSELNVNALLLGDSALYLCASSLGREYTGELFFGEGSRLTVL.